The source of this TCR beta chain is a study of blood T cell repertoires in COVID-19. This clone was seen a few times. Per the original methods: Using reference gene primer amplification, nucleated cell counts were estimated. The protocol was immunoSEQ multiplex PCR, while the TCRdb copy is restricted to in-frame clones and leaves out a portion. V, J and clone size derive from that table, while D and trimming were established from the DNA sequence. This table holds about 120,000 clones, around 79% found once. Germline assignment: CDR1 KGHDR and CDR2 SFDVKD. J was trimmed by 0 bases and V by 3 bases; bases with no gene match: 4. The CDR3 has 16 residues.

The sequence came from a man aged 50 or older with acute or convalescent COVID-19. The chain recombines TRBV24-1 with TRBJ2-3; 8 bases match TRBD2. Input material: peripheral blood. CDR3 residues: CATSDPSSGSTDTQYF. CDR3 DNA: TGTGCCACCAGTGATCCCTCTAGCGGGAGCACAGATACGCAGTATTTT.